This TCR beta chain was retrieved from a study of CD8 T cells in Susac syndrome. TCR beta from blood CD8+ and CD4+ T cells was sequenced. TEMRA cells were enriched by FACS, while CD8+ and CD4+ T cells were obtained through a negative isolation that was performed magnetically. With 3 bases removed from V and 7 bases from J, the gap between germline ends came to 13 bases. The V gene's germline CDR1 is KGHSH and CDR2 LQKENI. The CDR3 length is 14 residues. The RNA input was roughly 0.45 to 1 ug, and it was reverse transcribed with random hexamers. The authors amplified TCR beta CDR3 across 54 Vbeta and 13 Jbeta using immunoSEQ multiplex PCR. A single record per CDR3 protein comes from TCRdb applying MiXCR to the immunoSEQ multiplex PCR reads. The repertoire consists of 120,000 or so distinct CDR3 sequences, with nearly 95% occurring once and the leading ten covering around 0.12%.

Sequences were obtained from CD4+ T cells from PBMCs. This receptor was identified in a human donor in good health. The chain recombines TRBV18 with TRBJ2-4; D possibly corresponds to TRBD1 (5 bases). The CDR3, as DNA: TGTGCCAGCTCACCCTCAGGGCTATACAACATTCAGTACTTC. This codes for CASSPSGLYNIQYF.